This T cell receptor beta chain was retrieved from a study of Graves' ophthalmopathy and Graves' hyperthyroidism. On the study more broadly: Samples of peripheral blood were obtained at initial diagnosis, prior to treatment of any kind.

TCR beta CDR3 regions were amplified from RNA transcripts. RT-PCR in the first round used HTBI primers; a second-round multiplex PCR followed. TCRdb reprocessed the multiplex PCR reads via MiXCR and lists one record per CDR3 protein. Of 45,000 to 60,000 distinct CDR3 sequences listed, approximately 47% are singletons. Ophthalmopathy-affected donors exhibited moderate-to-severe activity, CAS ≥3, NOSPECS ≥4, and duration under 3 months. Other autoimmune disease, uncontrolled infection, pregnancy and lactation led to exclusion. Establishment of the diagnosis relied upon clinical symptoms, serum thyroxine, TRAb, thyroid ultrasound and orbital computed tomography. V gave up 1 base and J gave up 14 bases, with 18 bases separating them. The length of the CDR3 is 14 residues. Germline CDR1 is LNHDA and CDR2 is SQIVND (reference sequence). In this sample, this clonotype turned up many times.

The chain couples TRBV19 to TRBJ2-1; D unclear. The TCR sequence derives from an adult woman with Graves' ophthalmopathy. The sequencing sample was made of peripheral blood. Here the CDR3 reads CASSIGNSLSRKFF. The CDR3 DNA reads as TGTGCCAGTAGTATAGGCAACTCCCTCTCTCGAAAGTTCTTC. Together with reference TRBV19 and TRBJ2-1, the CDR3 gives the full variable domain: DGGITQSPKYLFRKEGQNVTLSCEQNLNHDAMYWYRQDPGQGLRLIYYSQIVNDFQKGDIAEGYSVSREKKESFPLTVTSAQKNPTAFYLCASSIGNSLSRKFFGPGTRLTVL.